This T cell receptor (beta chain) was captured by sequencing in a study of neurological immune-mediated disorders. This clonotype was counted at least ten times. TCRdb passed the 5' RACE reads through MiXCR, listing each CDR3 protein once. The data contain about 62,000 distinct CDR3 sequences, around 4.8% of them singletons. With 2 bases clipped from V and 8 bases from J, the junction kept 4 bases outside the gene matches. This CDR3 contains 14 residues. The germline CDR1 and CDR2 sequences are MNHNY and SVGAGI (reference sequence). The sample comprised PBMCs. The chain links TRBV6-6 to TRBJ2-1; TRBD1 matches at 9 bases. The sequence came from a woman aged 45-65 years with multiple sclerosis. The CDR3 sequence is CASSYGDREDEQFF. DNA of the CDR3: TGTGCCAGCAGTTACGGGGACAGGGAGGATGAGCAGTTCTTC.